Below, 20 T cell receptor beta chains from the same sample are listed, as sequenced in a study of high-grade serous ovarian cancer treatment subgroups. Tumor samples were taken before definitive surgery or chemotherapy. Measured with immunoSEQ multiplex PCR; TCRdb has only the in-frame clones, and not every one. The sample includes 12,000 to 15,000 clones, 86% of them seen just once. The sample taken for sequencing was tumor tissue. All receptors derive from a human donor with high-grade serous ovarian cancer.

This rearrangement joins TRBV28 to TRBJ2-2, with D maybe TRBD1 (5 bases). The CDR3 has 13 amino acids. Germline CDR1 MDHEN, CDR2 SYDVKM. Trimming took off 8 bases at V and 0 bases at J, with 7 bases between the two ends. CDR3 amino acids: CASGAANTGELFF. The CDR3, as DNA: TGTGCCAGCGGGGCTGCGAACACCGGGGAGCTGTTTTTT.

The CDR3 nucleotides are TGCGCCAGCAGCCTCCCCATCCGTTTAGCGGGGGGGACCGGGGAGCTGTTTTTT. Residues: CASSLPIRLAGGTGELFF. The chain employs TRBV4-1 and TRBJ2-2; TRBD2 matches 11 bases. The CDR3 is made up of 18 amino acids. The trim removed 4 bases at V and 5 bases at J, leaving 12 bases unmatched. Germline assignment: CDR1 MGHRA and CDR2 YSYEKL.

V usage is TRBV30 and J usage is TRBJ2-6; no clear D. V dropped 1 base and J dropped 0 bases, with 10 bases sitting between them. This CDR3 is 16 amino acids long. The germline gives CDR1 GTSNPN, CDR2 SVGIG (reference sequence). The CDR3 here is CAWSGSPSSGANVLTF. The CDR3 coding sequence is TGTGCCTGGAGTGGGTCCCCAAGCTCTGGGGCCAACGTCCTGACTTTC.

This clone was picked up one time. The chain has TRBV5-4 and TRBJ2-7, with TRBD2 matching 8 bases. This CDR3 is built from 15 residues. Germline lookup yields CDR1 SGHNT and CDR2 YYREEE (reference sequence). Trimming cost V 2 bases and J 6 bases; bases outside gene matches: 10. CDR3 nucleotides: TGTGCCAGCAGCTTCGGACGGGGGGGCTACTCCGAGCAGTACTTC. The encoded protein is CASSFGRGGYSEQYF. Supplemented by reference TRBV5-4 and TRBJ2-7, the full variable domain reads ETGVTQSPTHLIKTRGQQVTLRCSSQSGHNTVSWYQQALGQGPQFIFQYYREEENGRGNFPPRFSGLQFPNYSSELNVNALELDDSALYLCASSFGRGGYSEQYFGPGTRLTVT.

This chain joins TRBV2 and TRBJ2-2, with a tentative D call TRBD1 (5 bases). Germline assignment: CDR1 SNHLY and CDR2 FYNNEI. The V gene lost 7 bases and the J gene lost 1 base, with 10 bases spanning the gap. The CDR3 extends over 14 amino acids. The CDR3 sequence is CASKVGVNTGELFF. The CDR3 DNA reads as TGTGCCAGCAAAGTAGGGGTGAACACCGGGGAGCTGTTTTTT.

CDR3 in DNA: TGTGCCAGCAGTTTAATTTCCGGGGAGCTGTTTTTT. Protein sequence: CASSLISGELFF. This chain uses TRBV28 with TRBJ2-2; D uncertain. This CDR3 is built from 12 residues. The germline V gene encodes CDR1 MDHEN and CDR2 SYDVKM. The ends were cut back, 2 bases at V and 6 bases at J, with 4 bases in the middle.

About this clone: One end of the junction fails to match germline, which may point to a read error. The rearrangement joins TRBV11-2 to TRBJ2-3; perhaps TRBD1 as D (6 bases). The germline CDR1 and CDR2 sequences are SGHAT and FQNNGV. The CDR3 spans 11 residues. The CDR3 protein is CASSPGAGSDF. CDR3 DNA sequence: TGTGCCAGCAGCCCAGGGGCAGGATCTGATTTT.

J is TRBJ2-1 and V is TRBV11-3; 12 nucleotides agree with TRBD2. The CDR3 consists of 16 residues. Germline V gene data show CDR1 as SGHNT and CDR2 as YENEEA. The junction had 5 bases not matched to a gene; V was cut back by 1 base and J by 7 bases. In nucleotides, the CDR3 is TGTGCCAGCAGCTTAGTGTCTAGCGGGGGGGGGAATGAGCAGTTCTTC. Translation gives CASSLVSSGGGNEQFF.

J is TRBJ2-7 and V is TRBV10-3; maybe TRBD2 (5 bases). The germline V gene has CDR1 ENHRY and CDR2 SYGVKD. V was trimmed by 4 bases and J by 3 bases, leaving 13 bases between them. CDR3 length equals 14 residues. CDR3 residues: CAISVTSSYYEQYF. Written as DNA, the CDR3 is TGTGCCATCAGTGTAACTAGTAGCTACTACGAGCAGTACTTC.

The rearrangement links TRBV7-3 to TRBJ2-5; D might be TRBD1 (6 bases). The length of the CDR3 is 15 residues. The V gene's germline CDR1 is SGHTA and CDR2 FQGTGA. V was trimmed by 0 bases and J by 1 base, leaving 9 bases between them. Here the CDR3 DNA reads TGTGCCAGCAGCTTAACAGGGGGTATCCAAGAGACCCAGTACTTC. This gives the protein CASSLTGGIQETQYF.

The CDR3 DNA is TGTGCCAGCAGCTACTCCCGGTGGGACAGGGGATACATTCAGTACTTC. As protein: CASSYSRWDRGYIQYF. The rearrangement joins TRBV5-8 to TRBJ2-4; 10 bases are a match to TRBD1. From germline, CDR1 is SGHTS and CDR2 YDEGEE. Trimming took 3 bases from V and 8 from J; bases not matched to a gene: 11. The CDR3 spans 16 residues. The whole variable domain, remainder taken from reference TRBV5-8 and TRBJ2-4, is EAGVTQSPTHLIKTRGQQATLRCSPISGHTSVYWYQQALGLGLQFLLWYDEGEERNRGNFPPRFSGRQFPNYSSELNVNALELEDSALYLCASSYSRWDRGYIQYFGAGTRLSVL.

The rearrangement links TRBV29-1 to TRBJ2-1; TRBD2 matches 11 bases. The CDR3 runs 16 residues. V trimming: 1 base; J trimming: 4 bases; junction bases outside the gene matches: 6. Germline V lookup: CDR1 SQVTM, CDR2 ANQGSEA. The CDR3 nucleotides are TGCAGCGTTGAAGGCGCTAGCGGGGGGTCTTACAATGAGCAGTTCTTC. Protein product: CSVEGASGGSYNEQFF.

The rearrangement joins TRBV5-1 to TRBJ1-1; 9 positions agree with TRBD1. V gave up 6 bases and J gave up 8 bases; unmatched junction bases: 14. CDR1 SGHRS and CDR2 YFSETQ come from the germline V gene. CDR3 length equals 15 residues. CDR3 in DNA: TGCGCCAGCACAGAACGCCCGGGACAGGGAAGGGAAGCTTTCTTT. As protein: CASTERPGQGREAFF.

This sequence joins TRBV30 and TRBJ1-2, with 12 positions matching TRBD1. CDR3 length: 15 residues. The J segment lost 4 bases and the V segment lost 3 bases, leaving 6 bases of the junction unmatched. Germline loops: CDR1 GTSNPN, CDR2 SVGIG (reference sequence). The CDR3 DNA follows: TGTGCCTGGAGGACCGGGACAGGGGGCAGCTATGGCTACACCTTC. Protein sequence: CAWRTGTGGSYGYTF.

This sequence joins TRBV19 and TRBJ1-1; a weak D match, TRBD1 (5 bases). Germline CDR1 and CDR2: LNHDA and SQIVND (reference sequence). Deletions cut 4 bases from V and 1 base from J, with 16 bases between. The CDR3 sequence is 16 residues long. CDR3 loop: CASSTPRGRTNTEAFF. The CDR3 DNA follows: TGTGCCAGTAGTACTCCTAGGGGACGGACGAACACTGAAGCTTTCTTT.

CDR3 amino acids: CASSLVGGDTQYF. CDR3 DNA sequence: TGTGCCAGCAGCTTAGTAGGAGGGGATACGCAGTATTTT. The gene calls are TRBV7-2 and TRBJ2-3; a possible D gene is TRBD2 (6 bases). V dropped 1 base and J dropped 6 bases, with 8 bases sitting between them. This CDR3 spans 13 amino acids. The germline CDR1 and CDR2 sequences are SGHTA and FQGNSA.

The gene calls are TRBV6-1 and TRBJ2-5, with a possible D match to TRBD2 (5 bases). The CDR3 spans 13 residues. Germline values: CDR1 MNHNS, CDR2 SASEGT. Trimming pared 3 bases from V and 6 bases from J, leaving 11 bases between. The CDR3 reads CASSDRGMKTQYF. The CDR3 coding sequence is TGTGCCAGCAGTGACCGGGGAATGAAGACCCAGTACTTC.

V gene TRBV14 combines with J gene TRBJ1-2; no reliable D call. Trimming cost V 0 bases and J 3 bases, with 2 bases left between them. The CDR3 is 12 residues long. Germline V gene data show CDR1 as SGHDN and CDR2 as FVKESK. The CDR3 DNA follows: TGTGCCAGCAGCCAAGAACACTATGGCTACACCTTC. Its protein product is CASSQEHYGYTF. The full variable domain, completed using reference TRBV14 and TRBJ1-2, is EAGVTQFPSHSVIEKGQTVTLRCDPISGHDNLYWYRRVMGKEIKFLLHFVKESKQDESGMPNNRFLAERTGGTYSTLKVQPAELEDSGVYFCASSQEHYGYTFGSGTRLTVV.

The chain carries TRBV7-3 and TRBJ2-5, with D perhaps given as TRBD1 or TRBD2 (5 bases each). This CDR3 comprises 12 residues. Trimming pared 6 bases from V and 7 bases from J, leaving 12 bases between. From germline, CDR1 is SGHTA and CDR2 FQGTGA. The CDR3 loop is CASSEGGGTQYF. CDR3 sequence (DNA): TGTGCCAGCAGTGAAGGTGGGGGGACCCAGTACTTC. Full variable domain (remainder filled in from reference TRBV7-3 and TRBJ2-5): GAGVSQTPSNKVTEKGKYVELRCDPISGHTALYWYRQSLGQGPEFLIYFQGTGAADDSGLPNDRFFAVRPEGSVSTLKIQRTERGDSAVYLCASSEGGGTQYFGPGTRLLVL.

The V call is TRBV2, the J call TRBJ2-5; 14 bases are shared with TRBD2. V lost 4 bases to trimming and J lost 5 bases; unmatched junction nucleotides: 0. CDR1 is SNHLY and CDR2 is FYNNEI in the germline V gene. This CDR3 comprises 14 residues. CDR3 nucleotides: TGTGCCAGCAGTGGACTAGCGGGGGGGGAGACCCAGTACTTC. This translates into CASSGLAGGETQYF.